Listed below are T cell receptor beta chains from one sample, sequenced in a study of T cell responses to AZD1222 COVID-19 vaccine. The protocol was immunoSEQ multiplex PCR, while the TCRdb copy is restricted to in-frame clones and leaves out a portion. There are fewer than 110,000 clones in the sample; roughly nine tenths occur only once, and around 5% lies in the top ten. This sample comprised peripheral blood, obtained 28 days after the second AZD1222 dose. Source of these receptors: an adult who received the AZD1222 COVID-19 vaccine. Both conserved end residues are part of each CDR3. Each record gives: V gene, clone size, J gene, D gene, CDR3 protein, CDR3 DNA. The D gene is left open where the match is weak. Some rows mark clone size as missing; the rest say once, few, many or name a class of expanded clone.

TRBV7-9	.	TRBJ2-7	.	CASSLTGRGYAVSYEQYF	TGTGCCAGCAGCTTAACTGGCAGGGGCTATGCCGTTTCCTACGAGCAGTACTTC
TRBV30	.	TRBJ1-5	.	CAWRGGSNQPQHF	TGTGCCTGGAGGGGGGGGAGCAATCAGCCCCAGCATTTT
TRBV18	.	TRBJ1-6	TRBD1	CASSPSFGTGASPLHF	TGTGCCAGCTCACCATCATTCGGGACAGGGGCCTCACCCCTCCACTTT
TRBV6-5	.	TRBJ1-3	TRBD1	CASRGQDSGNTIYF	TGTGCCAGCAGGGGACAGGACTCTGGAAACACCATATATTTT
TRBV5-1	.	TRBJ1-1	TRBD1	CASSFRGTTEAFF	TGCGCCAGCAGCTTCAGGGGGACGACTGAAGCTTTCTTT
TRBV5-1	.	TRBJ1-6	TRBD1	CASSPHTGGETPLHF	TGCGCCAGCAGCCCCCACACAGGGGGCGAGACACCCCTCCACTTT
TRBV28	.	TRBJ1-5	.	CASIAQGYQPQHF	TGTGCCAGCATAGCACAGGGATATCAGCCCCAGCATTTT
TRBV19	.	TRBJ2-7	.	CASSNIGQKVYEQYF	TGTGCCAGTAGTAATATAGGACAGAAGGTTTACGAGCAGTACTTC
TRBV5-1	.	TRBJ1-5	.	CASSLGPYSNQPQHF	TGCGCCAGCAGCTTGGGGCCCTATAGCAATCAGCCCCAGCATTTT
TRBV10-1	.	TRBJ2-2	TRBD1	CASSDNGQGGGELFF	TGCGCCAGCAGTGATAATGGACAGGGAGGCGGGGAGCTGTTTTTT
TRBV5-6	.	TRBJ1-2	TRBD1	CASREGAGYGYTF	TGTGCCAGCAGAGAGGGGGCAGGCTATGGCTACACCTTC
TRBV13	.	TRBJ1-2	.	CASSLGTSQGGISYGYTF	TGTGCCAGCAGCTTAGGGACCTCTCAGGGCGGGATATCCTATGGCTACACCTTC
TRBV9	once	TRBJ2-6	.	CASSVGPGSSGANVLTF	TGTGCCAGCAGCGTAGGTCCAGGGAGCTCTGGGGCCAACGTCCTGACTTTC
TRBV24-1	.	TRBJ1-1	.	CATSGPGRDTEAFF	TGTGCCACCAGTGGGCCAGGGCGGGACACTGAAGCTTTCTTT
TRBV3-1/TRBV3-2	.	TRBJ2-5	.	CASSRVATETQYF	TGTGCCAGCAGCCGAGTAGCCACAGAGACCCAGTACTTC
TRBV9	once	TRBJ1-6	.	CASSEGSGFNSPLHF	TGTGCCAGCAGCGAGGGATCAGGGTTTAATTCACCCCTCCACTTT
TRBV7-9	.	TRBJ1-3	.	CASSPRSGNTIYF	TGTGCCAGCAGCCCTAGATCCGGAAACACCATATATTTT
TRBV4-2	once	TRBJ1-5	.	CASSQEEAGPQHF	TGTGCCAGCAGCCAAGAAGAGGCGGGCCCCCAGCATTTT
TRBV4-1	.	TRBJ2-1	.	CASSQSRDRIEQFF	TGCGCCAGCAGCCAATCCCGGGACCGAATTGAGCAGTTCTTC
TRBV4-3	.	TRBJ2-1	.	CASSQDPLARNEQFF	TGCGCCAGCAGCCAAGATCCTCTAGCCCGCAATGAGCAGTTCTTC
TRBV28	.	TRBJ1-2	.	CASSADSYGYTF	TGTGCCAGCAGCGCCGACAGCTATGGCTACACCTTC
TRBV19	.	TRBJ1-1	TRBD1	CASSTAGTVIGRTEAFF	TGTGCCAGTAGTACGGCCGGGACAGTAATTGGTAGGACTGAAGCTTTCTTT
TRBV6-6	.	TRBJ1-5	TRBD1	CASSTGGLPQHF	TGTGCCAGCAGTACAGGGGGCTTGCCCCAGCATTTT
TRBV29-1	.	TRBJ1-1	TRBD1	CSTSPRGVTEAFF	TGCAGCACGTCCCCCAGGGGGGTAACTGAAGCTTTCTTT
TRBV7-2	.	TRBJ1-2	TRBD1	CASSSIIGGAGVDYGYTF	TGTGCCAGCAGCTCCATTATAGGGGGCGCGGGGGTGGACTATGGCTACACCTTC
TRBV24-1	.	TRBJ1-5	.	CATIEAIMQPQHF	TGTGCCACCATAGAAGCGATCATGCAGCCCCAGCATTTT
TRBV5-4	once	TRBJ2-2	.	CASSLSTGTGELFF	TGTGCCAGCAGCTTGTCCACGGGTACCGGGGAGCTGTTTTTT
TRBV5-1	.	TRBJ2-2	TRBD2	CASSLAIGGTNTGELFF	TGCGCCAGCAGCTTGGCCATCGGGGGGACGAACACCGGGGAGCTGTTTTTT
TRBV28	.	TRBJ1-3	.	CASSPRHGGAEVYSGNTIYF	TGTGCCAGCAGTCCAAGGCACGGGGGCGCGGAAGTATACTCTGGAAACACCATATATTTT
TRBV28	.	TRBJ1-1	.	CASSLGTAKAFF	TGTGCCAGCAGTTTAGGGACGGCAAAAGCTTTCTTT
TRBV4-3	.	TRBJ2-7	TRBD2	CASSQDRGGTSASYEQYF	TGCGCCAGCAGCCAAGATCGGGGGGGGACTAGCGCCTCCTACGAGCAGTACTTC
TRBV10-2	.	TRBJ2-7	TRBD1	CASSEPGTGWNEQYF	TGCGCCAGCAGTGAGCCCGGGACAGGTTGGAACGAGCAGTACTTC
TRBV7-2	.	TRBJ2-2	TRBD2	CASSLTMYGGAGELFF	TGTGCCAGCAGCCTAACAATGTACGGGGGGGCCGGGGAGCTGTTTTTT
TRBV3-1/TRBV3-2	.	TRBJ1-2	.	CASSQERSREIDGYTF	TGTGCCAGCAGCCAAGAGAGATCCAGGGAGATTGACGGCTACACCTTC
TRBV7-8	few	TRBJ1-2	.	CASSLGGGYGYTF	TGTGCCAGCAGCTTAGGAGGGGGCTATGGCTACACCTTC
TRBV7-8	once	TRBJ1-5	TRBD1	CASSPDRGQPQHF	TGTGCCAGCAGCCCAGACAGGGGTCAGCCCCAGCATTTT
TRBV6-5	.	TRBJ2-2	TRBD1	CASSYSTGGGWELFF	TGTGCCAGCAGTTACTCGACAGGGGGCGGATGGGAGCTGTTTTTT
TRBV18	.	TRBJ1-1	TRBD1	CASSPGQGANEAFF	TGTGCCAGCTCACCGGGACAGGGGGCTAATGAAGCTTTCTTT
TRBV28	.	TRBJ2-1	TRBD1	CASSWGTGYNEQFF	TGTGCCAGCAGTTGGGGGACAGGATATAATGAGCAGTTCTTC
TRBV18	.	TRBJ2-7	.	CASSPPLSNGQYF	TGTGCCAGCTCACCACCCCTTAGCAATGGACAGTACTTC
TRBV6-5	.	TRBJ2-1	.	CASSLTGGPPGNEQFF	TGTGCCAGCAGTTTAACCGGGGGGCCCCCCGGGAATGAGCAGTTCTTC
TRBV6-5	.	TRBJ1-5	.	CASSYAYDQPQHF	TGTGCCAGCAGTTACGCATACGATCAGCCCCAGCATTTT
TRBV6-5	.	TRBJ2-2	.	CASMQGRSTGELFF	TGTGCCAGCATGCAGGGGCGATCAACCGGGGAGCTGTTTTTT
TRBV6-1	.	TRBJ1-1	.	CASSEGGTNTEAFF	TGTGCCAGCAGTGAAGGCGGTACGAACACTGAAGCTTTCTTT
TRBV21-1	.	TRBJ2-5	.	CASSKYPIGGDGETQYF	TGTGCCAGCAGCAAATATCCCATAGGCGGGGACGGAGAGACCCAGTACTTC
TRBV5-1	once	TRBJ2-1	.	CASSFSPDRTNYNEQFF	TGCGCCAGCAGCTTCAGTCCCGACAGGACTAATTACAATGAGCAGTTCTTC
TRBV5-5	.	TRBJ1-1	.	CASSLSLNTEAFF	TGTGCCAGCAGCTTGAGCCTGAACACTGAAGCTTTCTTT
TRBV6-5	.	TRBJ1-1	TRBD1	CASSYNRGSTEAFF	TGTGCCAGCAGTTACAACAGGGGGAGTACTGAAGCTTTCTTT
TRBV19	.	TRBJ1-2	.	CASTNNPSGYGYTF	TGTGCCAGTACCAACAACCCCTCGGGATATGGCTACACCTTC
TRBV7-9	.	TRBJ2-7	.	CASSLDWVDEQYF	TGTGCCAGCAGCTTAGATTGGGTGGACGAGCAGTACTTC
TRBV5-4	.	TRBJ2-7	TRBD2	CASSSGGEQYF	TGTGCCAGCAGCTCCGGGGGGGAGCAGTACTTC
TRBV24-1	.	TRBJ2-3	.	CATSLPGTDTQYF	TGTGCCACCAGTTTACCGGGCACAGATACGCAGTATTTT
TRBV19	.	TRBJ2-7	.	CASSIGGTYEQYF	TGTGCCAGTAGTATAGGAGGAACCTACGAGCAGTACTTC
TRBV7-9	.	TRBJ2-7	.	CASSLAGFYEQYF	TGTGCCAGCAGCCTGGCGGGGTTCTACGAGCAGTACTTC